A selection of T cell receptor beta chains follows, all from one sample in a study of cytomegalovirus exposure and HLA in healthy donors. Repertoires were generated with immunoSEQ multiplex PCR, while TCRdb's copy carries only in-frame clones and drops some. The table includes around 140,000 clones, around 66% detected once. Input material: PBMCs. All receptors derive from a woman aged 60-75 years in good health and CMV-seronegative. The CDR3 runs from the conserved cysteine through the conserved F or W. The D gene is left open where the match is weak. Expanded clones get a size class; other rows say once, few or many, or leave the size out.

clone size	D gene	J gene	V gene	CDR3 DNA	CDR3 protein
-	TRBD2	TRBJ2-5	TRBV10-3	TGTGCCATCAGTGAGTCCTTTAGCGGGGGGGAAGAGACCCAGTACTTC	CAISESFSGGEETQYF
-	-	TRBJ2-5	TRBV7-6	TGTGCCAGCAGCTTACAACCAATTTCGGAGGAGACCCAGTACTTC	CASSLQPISEETQYF
once	TRBD2	TRBJ2-3	TRBV4-2	TGTGCCAGCAGCCAAGAGGCTAGCGGGAGGGCCGCGGATACGCAGTATTTT	CASSQEASGRAADTQYF
-	TRBD1	TRBJ1-4	TRBV4-1	TGCGCCAGCAGCTCGACGGGACAGCGGGTTTGGGAAAAACTGTTTTTT	CASSSTGQRVWEKLFF
-	-	TRBJ2-5	TRBV5-1	TGCGCCAGCAGGACGAACACAGGGCAAGAGACCCAGTACTTC	CASRTNTGQETQYF
-	-	TRBJ2-2	TRBV5-1	TGCGCCAGCAGCTTGCAGGGGAATACCGGGGAGCTGTTTTTT	CASSLQGNTGELFF
-	TRBD1	TRBJ1-1	TRBV5-1	TGCGCCAGCAAGAAACAGGGGACAGGAAACACTGAAGCTTTCTTT	CASKKQGTGNTEAFF
-	-	TRBJ2-2	TRBV4-2	TGTGCCAGCAGCCAAGAATTCGGCACCGGGGAGCTGTTTTTT	CASSQEFGTGELFF
few	TRBD2	TRBJ2-1	TRBV11-3	TGTGCCAGCAGCTCGGGACTAGCGGGGGGGCCTTATGGTCTGTTCTTC	CASSSGLAGGPYGLFF
-	TRBD2	TRBJ2-1	TRBV10-3	TGTGCCATCAGTGAAATGAGCGGGGGCCTATACAATGAGCAGTTCTTC	CAISEMSGGLYNEQFF
-	TRBD2	TRBJ2-7	TRBV7-6	TGTGCCAGCAGCTTAAGTTCGGAACTAGCGGGTTACGAGCAGTACTTC	CASSLSSELAGYEQYF
-	TRBD1	TRBJ1-4	TRBV28	TGTGCCAGCAGTTTGGGGACAGGGTATGAAAAACTGTTTTTT	CASSLGTGYEKLFF
few	TRBD2	TRBJ2-3	TRBV4-3	TGCGCCAGCAGGGAAGGGGTCGGAGCGGGGGATACGCAGTATTTT	CASREGVGAGDTQYF
-	-	TRBJ2-3	TRBV7-9	TGTGCCAGCAGCTTAGTAGGCGGTTCCCTTCGTGAGACGCAGTATTTT	CASSLVGGSLRETQYF
-	TRBD1	TRBJ2-7	TRBV7-3	TGTGCCAGCAGCTTAATGGGACAGGGGAACTACGAGCAGTACTTC	CASSLMGQGNYEQYF
once	TRBD1	TRBJ2-5	TRBV7-6	TGTGCCAGCAGCTTGGGACAGGGCCTACAAGAGACCCAGTACTTC	CASSLGQGLQETQYF
-	-	TRBJ1-5	TRBV28	TGTGCCAGCAGTCAAACAGGGCAGCCCGGGCGTAATCAGCCCCAGCATTTT	CASSQTGQPGRNQPQHF
-	TRBD1	TRBJ2-3	TRBV4-3	TGCGCCAGCAGCCAAGATTGGGACAGGGGGTGGGATACGCAGTATTTT	CASSQDWDRGWDTQYF
-	-	TRBJ2-1	TRBV10-3	TGTGCCATCAGTGAGAACTCGGGTGGGTCCTACAATGAGCAGTTCTTC	CAISENSGGSYNEQFF
-	-	TRBJ2-5	TRBV7-2	TGTGCCAGCAGCTTAGTGAGGGGCGGGGCCCCCCACCAAGAGACCCAGTACTTC	CASSLVRGGAPHQETQYF
-	-	TRBJ2-1	TRBV20-1	TGCAGCTTCCCCGCCTACAATGAGCAGTTCTTC	CSFPAYNEQFF
-	TRBD1	TRBJ2-1	TRBV5-1	TGCGCCAGCAGCTTGGGGCAGGGGGCTAGCAATGAGCAGTTCTTC	CASSLGQGASNEQFF
few	-	TRBJ1-5	TRBV6-1	TGTGCCAGCAGTACGACAGGACCTAGCAATCAGCCCCAGCATTTT	CASSTTGPSNQPQHF
once	TRBD2	TRBJ2-2	TRBV7-2	TGTGCCAGCAGCTTAGGGGGACTAGCGGTGAAACACGGGGAGCTGTTTTTT	CASSLGGLAVKHGELFF
-	TRBD2	TRBJ2-3	TRBV7-7	TGTGCTAGCAGCTTAGACAGCGGGGGGGCTTCAGATACGCAGTATTTT	CASSLDSGGASDTQYF
-	TRBD1	TRBJ1-1	TRBV7-6	TGTGCCAGCAGCATCACAGGGGGACGCATGAACACTGAAGCTTTCTTT	CASSITGGRMNTEAFF
few	TRBD1	TRBJ1-2	TRBV5-6	TGTGCCAGCAGCTTGGACAGGGGCGAAGGGAACTATGGCTACACCTTC	CASSLDRGEGNYGYTF
-	TRBD2	TRBJ2-1	TRBV7-2	TGTGCCAGCAGCTTAGCGGCTAGCGGGAGATCCTACAATGAGCAGTTCTTC	CASSLAASGRSYNEQFF
few	TRBD2	TRBJ2-3	TRBV5-1	TGCGCCAGCAGCTTTAGCGGGAAGAGCACAGATACGCAGTATTTT	CASSFSGKSTDTQYF
-	TRBD2	TRBJ2-7	TRBV7-9	TGTGCCAGCAGCGCCCGGGCTAGCGGGCTGTACGAGCAGTACTTC	CASSARASGLYEQYF
-	TRBD2	TRBJ2-2	TRBV10-3	TGTGCCATCAGTGAGGCGGGAGTGGGCGGGGAGCTGTTTTTT	CAISEAGVGGELFF
-	-	TRBJ2-7	TRBV19	TGTGCCAGTAGTATCTCGGGGGACCACGAGCAGTACTTC	CASSISGDHEQYF
-	TRBD1	TRBJ1-2	TRBV11-2	TGTGCCAGCAGCCCGTGGGGACAGGGGCCGGAGGGGAAATATGGCTACACCTTC	CASSPWGQGPEGKYGYTF
-	TRBD1	TRBJ1-1	TRBV2	TGTGCCAGCAGAGATACAGGGGTTTTGGGCACTGAAGCTTTCTTT	CASRDTGVLGTEAFF
-	-	TRBJ2-7	TRBV28	TGTGCCAGCAGTCCCATGGGGCAGGGGGGCACCTACGAGCAGTACTTC	CASSPMGQGGTYEQYF
-	TRBD2	TRBJ2-1	TRBV5-4	TGTGCCAGCAGCCCGGGACTAGCGGGGGGCGGGGGGTACAATGAGCAGTTCTTC	CASSPGLAGGGGYNEQFF
-	-	TRBJ2-7	TRBV7-9	TGTGCCAGCAGCTTTCGACAGTCCCCCGGCGAGCAGTACTTC	CASSFRQSPGEQYF
-	TRBD2	TRBJ2-1	TRBV18	TGTGCCAGCTCACCCTTGACTAGCGCCAACTCCTACAATGAGCAGTTCTTC	CASSPLTSANSYNEQFF
-	TRBD1	TRBJ2-4	TRBV7-2	TGTGCCAGCAGCTTTGGGACAGGGGTTTTTATTCAGTACTTC	CASSFGTGVFIQYF
-	-	TRBJ2-1	TRBV6-1	TGTGCCAGCAGAGTAGGGGCAGCGTACAATGAGCAGTTCTTC	CASRVGAAYNEQFF
-	TRBD2	TRBJ2-1	TRBV7-8	TGTGCCAGCAGCTCTACGGGGGGGCGCTCCTACAATGAGCAGTTCTTC	CASSSTGGRSYNEQFF
few	TRBD1	TRBJ1-2	TRBV5-4	TGTGCCAGCAGCTTGGTACAGGGGGCGGGCTACACCTTC	CASSLVQGAGYTF
-	TRBD1	TRBJ1-3	TRBV9	TGTGCCAGCAGCGTAGGCGGGACAGGATTCCGAGGAGCTGGAAACACCATATATTTT	CASSVGGTGFRGAGNTIYF
-	-	TRBJ2-3	TRBV6-1	TGTGCCACGGACTTGGTAGATACGCAGTATTTT	CATDLVDTQYF
-	TRBD2	TRBJ2-7	TRBV28	TGTGCCAGCAGCAAGATGATCGGGACTAGCGGGAGGGAGCAGTACTTC	CASSKMIGTSGREQYF
-	-	TRBJ1-1	TRBV9	TGTGCCAGTAGCGTAGCGGGGTTCACTGAAGCTTTCTTT	CASSVAGFTEAFF
-	-	TRBJ2-5	TRBV7-9	TGTGCCAGCAGCTTACTAGCTAGGGAGACCCAGTACTTC	CASSLLARETQYF
few	TRBD2	TRBJ2-5	TRBV25-1	TGTGCCAGCAGTGAATGGCGCGGGGGGGCACAAGAGACCCAGTACTTC	CASSEWRGGAQETQYF
-	-	TRBJ1-3	TRBV11-2	TGTGCCAGCAGCTTAGCCCGGGCGGGGTCCTCTGGAAACACCATATATTTT	CASSLARAGSSGNTIYF
-	TRBD2	TRBJ2-3	TRBV10-2	TGCGCCAGCAGGGGACTAGCGGGTCACACAGATACGCAGTATTTT	CASRGLAGHTDTQYF
-	TRBD1	TRBJ2-2	TRBV7-9	TGTTCCAGCAGCTTATTCGCCGGGACAGGGGGGTCCGGGGAGCTGTTTTTT	CSSSLFAGTGGSGELFF
-	TRBD1	TRBJ2-4	TRBV5-4	TGTGCCAGCAGCACCGGACAGGGGGAAAACATTCAGTACTTC	CASSTGQGENIQYF
-	-	TRBJ1-5	TRBV7-8	TGTGCCAGCAGCTTTGAGGGCCGCCGATTACCCGATCAGCCCCAGCATTTT	CASSFEGRRLPDQPQHF
-	-	TRBJ2-7	TRBV7-9	TGTGCCAGCAGCTTAGCGAGTGGAGCCGACAGAACCTACGAGCAGTACTTC	CASSLASGADRTYEQYF
-	TRBD1	TRBJ1-5	TRBV19	TGTGCCAGTAAGTCCAGGGGGGAGAGTAGCAATCAGCCCCAGCATTTT	CASKSRGESSNQPQHF
-	TRBD1	TRBJ2-3	TRBV27	TGTGCCAGCAGTTTGGAATACAGGGGGGATACGCAGTATTTT	CASSLEYRGDTQYF
-	TRBD1	TRBJ1-5	TRBV7-2	TGTGCCAGCAGCTTAGCGGGGACAGGGGGCAATCAGCCCCAGCATTTT	CASSLAGTGGNQPQHF
-	TRBD1	TRBJ2-7	TRBV27	TGTGCCAGCAGTTTATCGGGACAGGGATCCTACGAGCAGTACTTC	CASSLSGQGSYEQYF
-	TRBD1	TRBJ1-5	TRBV19	TGTGCCAGTAGTTCAATCCAGGGGGGTTACCGCAATCAGCCCCAGCATTTT	CASSSIQGGYRNQPQHF
-	TRBD2	TRBJ2-7	TRBV4-3	TGCGCCAGCAGCCAAGCGGTAGCGGGTTCCTCCTACGAGCAGTACTTC	CASSQAVAGSSYEQYF